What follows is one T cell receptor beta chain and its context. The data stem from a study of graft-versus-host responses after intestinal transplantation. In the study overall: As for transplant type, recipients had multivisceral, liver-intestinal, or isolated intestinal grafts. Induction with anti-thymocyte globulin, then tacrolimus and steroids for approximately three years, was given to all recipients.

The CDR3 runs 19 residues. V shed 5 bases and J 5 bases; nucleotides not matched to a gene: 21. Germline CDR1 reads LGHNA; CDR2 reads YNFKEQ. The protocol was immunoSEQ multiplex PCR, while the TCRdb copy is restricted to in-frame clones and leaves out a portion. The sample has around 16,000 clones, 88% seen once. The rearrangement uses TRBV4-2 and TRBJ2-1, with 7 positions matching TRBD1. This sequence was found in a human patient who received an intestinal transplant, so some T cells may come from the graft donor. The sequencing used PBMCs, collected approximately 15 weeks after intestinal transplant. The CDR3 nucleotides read TGTGCCAGCAGCTCAATCGAAACAGGGGCCCACCGAATCCACAATGAGCAGTTCTTC. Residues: CASSSIETGAHRIHNEQFF.